The sequence of this T cell receptor beta chain was determined in a study of patients and donors after allogeneic stem cell transplantation. The V gene lost 7 bases and the J gene lost 3 bases, with 16 bases spanning the gap. The CDR3 runs 14 residues. Germline-derived CDR1 and CDR2 are MNHEY and SVGAGI. TCRdb recomputed calls from the RT-PCR reads with MiXCR, one row per CDR3 protein. The top ten clones hold roughly 12% of a sample with about 210,000 distinct CDR3 sequences, about 38% of them seen once. The genes are TRBV6-5 and TRBJ2-7; TRBD2 might be the D (6 bases). Sequenced sample: blood, either unsorted or a sorted T cell fraction (not recorded which). This TCR was sampled from a human donor who was either an allogeneic HSCT recipient or a stem cell or donor lymphocyte infusion donor (not recorded which). It is not recorded whose cells these are; they may come from a transplant donor. The CDR3 nucleotides read TGTGCCAGCACCCCCCGACGGGGAGGCTACGAGCAGTACTTC. Protein: CASTPRRGGYEQYF.